This is a list of T cell receptor beta chains from one sample in a study of cytomegalovirus exposure and HLA in healthy donors. The repertoire was sequenced with immunoSEQ multiplex PCR; TCRdb's copy has only in-frame clones and lacks some. Of 57,000 or so clones in the sample, roughly 90% were seen once. Specimen: PBMCs. These TCRs come from a woman under 40 in good health and CMV-seronegative. Each CDR3 is given with its conserved first and last residue. D genes are given only for firm matches. Clone size, where shown, is once, few, many, or a class for clones that have expanded.

v_gene	abundance	d_gene	j_gene	CDR3aa	CDR3nt
TRBV7-2	NA	NA	TRBJ2-3	CASSPPTDTQYF	TGTGCCAGCAGCCCTCCCACAGATACGCAGTATTTT
TRBV28	NA	NA	TRBJ1-4	CASSFNRVREKLFF	TGTGCCAGCAGTTTCAACAGGGTGCGAGAAAAACTGTTTTTT
TRBV19	NA	TRBD1	TRBJ1-1	CASSLGQGNTEAFF	TGTGCCAGTAGTCTGGGACAGGGGAACACTGAAGCTTTCTTT
TRBV7-9	NA	TRBD2	TRBJ2-5	CASSLFSMASGKQETQYF	TGTGCCAGCAGCTTATTTTCGATGGCTAGCGGGAAGCAAGAGACCCAGTACTTC
TRBV6-5	NA	NA	TRBJ1-2	CASSDNRDNYGYTF	TGTGCCAGCAGCGACAACAGGGACAACTATGGCTACACCTTC
TRBV5-1	NA	TRBD2	TRBJ2-3	CASSLLLAGGSSTDTQYF	TGCGCCAGCAGCTTACTCCTAGCGGGAGGATCTAGCACAGATACGCAGTATTTT
TRBV6-5	NA	NA	TRBJ2-5	CASSYAQTSLGETQYF	TGTGCCAGCAGTTACGCCCAGACGAGTTTGGGCGAGACCCAGTACTTC
TRBV18	NA	NA	TRBJ1-5	CASSSNQGGGNQPQHF	TGTGCCAGCTCATCAAACCAGGGTGGTGGCAATCAGCCCCAGCATTTT
TRBV30	NA	TRBD1	TRBJ1-2	CAWSVRGPAEGYTF	TGTGCCTGGAGTGTAAGGGGGCCCGCGGAGGGCTACACCTTC
TRBV27	NA	NA	TRBJ1-1	CASRPPQGRHTEAFF	TGTGCCAGCAGGCCCCCTCAGGGTCGGCACACTGAAGCTTTCTTT
TRBV4-2	NA	NA	TRBJ1-4	CASSHPGGATNEKLFF	TGTGCCAGCAGCCATCCGGGGGGGGCAACTAATGAAAAACTGTTTTTT
TRBV5-1	once	TRBD1	TRBJ2-3	CASSRTGAVETDTQYF	TGCGCCAGCAGCCGGACAGGGGCCGTCGAGACAGATACGCAGTATTTT
TRBV18	NA	NA	TRBJ1-5	CASSPPSDYGQPQHF	TGTGCCAGCTCACCACCTTCCGATTACGGTCAGCCCCAGCATTTT
TRBV4-2	once	NA	TRBJ1-1	CASRGQLNTEAFF	TGTGCCAGCAGAGGACAGCTGAACACTGAAGCTTTCTTT
TRBV27	NA	TRBD1	TRBJ1-1	CASSLGGQIPQGMNTEAFF	TGTGCCAGCAGTTTAGGGGGACAGATTCCTCAGGGCATGAACACTGAAGCTTTCTTT
TRBV7-9	NA	TRBD2	TRBJ2-7	CASTILRTSDPSYEQYF	TGTGCCAGCACCATCCTACGGACTAGCGATCCCTCCTACGAGCAGTACTTC
TRBV18	NA	NA	TRBJ2-3	CASSPLGTDTQYF	TGTGCCAGCTCACCACTAGGCACAGATACGCAGTATTTT
TRBV28	NA	NA	TRBJ2-1	CASSFQSGFGDEQFF	TGTGCCAGCAGTTTCCAGTCAGGGTTTGGGGATGAGCAGTTCTTC
TRBV6-5	NA	NA	TRBJ2-3	CATVGLLGTDTQYF	TGTGCCACCGTAGGACTTTTGGGCACAGATACGCAGTATTTT
TRBV29-1	NA	NA	TRBJ2-2	CSVRLASGELFF	TGCAGCGTTAGGCTAGCGTCTGGGGAGCTGTTTTTT
TRBV10-3	NA	NA	TRBJ1-1	CAISYSNTEAFF	TGTGCCATCAGTTACAGTAACACTGAAGCTTTCTTT
TRBV11-2	NA	TRBD1	TRBJ1-1	CASRSGTGAMNTEAFF	TGTGCCAGCAGATCCGGGACAGGGGCCATGAACACTGAAGCTTTCTTT
TRBV30	NA	NA	TRBJ2-5	CAWSAGETQYF	TGTGCCTGGAGTGCCGGGGAGACCCAGTACTTC
TRBV7-8	NA	TRBD2	TRBJ2-1	CASSSSSGREYNEQFF	TGTGCCAGCAGCTCATCTAGCGGGAGGGAATACAATGAGCAGTTCTTC
TRBV19	NA	NA	TRBJ1-5	CASRPGHGGNNQPQHF	TGTGCCAGTAGACCTGGACACGGGGGTAACAATCAGCCCCAGCATTTT
TRBV6-6	NA	TRBD2	TRBJ2-1	CASSFVAGGRNEQFF	TGTGCCAGCAGTTTCGTAGCGGGAGGAAGGAATGAGCAGTTCTTC
TRBV4-3	NA	NA	TRBJ2-2	CASSPHTGTAGELFF	TGCGCCAGCAGCCCGCATACAGGGACGGCCGGGGAGCTGTTTTTT
TRBV28	few	NA	TRBJ1-4	CASRLSLVSGEKLFF	TGTGCCAGCAGGTTATCCTTGGTTTCGGGTGAAAAACTGTTTTTT
TRBV29-1	NA	NA	TRBJ1-1	CSVRFRGGTEAFF	TGCAGCGTTAGATTCCGAGGGGGCACTGAAGCTTTCTTT
TRBV27	NA	NA	TRBJ2-1	CASSFIPDNEQFF	TGTGCCAGCAGTTTTATACCAGACAATGAGCAGTTCTTC
TRBV29-1	NA	NA	TRBJ2-1	CSAARREQPYNEQFF	TGCAGCGCCGCGAGACGGGAACAACCCTACAATGAGCAGTTCTTC
TRBV27	NA	NA	TRBJ1-3	CASSLMGANSGNTIYF	TGTGCCAGCAGTTTAATGGGGGCCAACTCTGGAAACACCATATATTTT